This note documents a single TCR beta chain sequence. In the original workflow: Reference gene primers were amplified, and this amplification served to estimate nucleated cell counts. Sequencing was performed with immunoSEQ multiplex PCR; in TCRdb, only in-frame clones are kept and a portion is missing. V, J and clone size are taken as reported in that table, and D and trimming were inferred from the DNA itself. The sample lists approximately 150,000 clones; around 83% were seen once. This entry belongs to a study of blood T cell repertoires in COVID-19. The CDR3 loop spans 11 amino acids. Germline V gene data show CDR1 as DFQATT and CDR2 as SNEGSKA (reference sequence). Trimming stripped 3 bases from V and 5 bases from J, with 7 bases between.

This rearrangement joins TRBV20-1 to TRBJ1-2; no firm D call. This sequence was found in a man between 50 and 59 years old who had recovered from COVID-19. The specimen was PBMCs or T cells enriched from blood (not recorded which). The CDR3 region has the DNA TGCAGTGCTAGCACGCTATATGGCTACACCTTC. Translation gives CSASTLYGYTF.